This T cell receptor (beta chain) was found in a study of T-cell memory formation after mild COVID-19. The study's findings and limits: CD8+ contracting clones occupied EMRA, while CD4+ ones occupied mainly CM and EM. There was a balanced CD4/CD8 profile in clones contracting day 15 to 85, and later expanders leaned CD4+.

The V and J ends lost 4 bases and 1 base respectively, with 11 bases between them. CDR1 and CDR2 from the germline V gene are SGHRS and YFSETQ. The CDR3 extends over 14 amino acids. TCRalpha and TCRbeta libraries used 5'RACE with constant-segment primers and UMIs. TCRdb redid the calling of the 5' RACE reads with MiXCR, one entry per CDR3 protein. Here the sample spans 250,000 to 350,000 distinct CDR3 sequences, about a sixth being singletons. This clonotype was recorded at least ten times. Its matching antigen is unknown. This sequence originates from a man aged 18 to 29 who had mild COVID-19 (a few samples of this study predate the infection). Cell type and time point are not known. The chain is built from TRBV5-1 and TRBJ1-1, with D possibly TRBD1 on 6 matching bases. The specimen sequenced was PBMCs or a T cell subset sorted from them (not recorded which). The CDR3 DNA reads TGCGCCAGCAGCCAACAGGGCAGGAACACTGAAGCTTTCTTT. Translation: CASSQQGRNTEAFF.